This T cell receptor beta chain was recorded in a study of cytomegalovirus exposure and HLA in healthy donors. The length of the CDR3 is 17 residues. CDR1 is SGDLS, CDR2 YYNGEE, per germline. The ends were cut back, 0 bases at V and 7 bases at J, with 20 bases in the middle. The study's findings and limits: Clonal expansion, a later analysis showed, was greater in HLA-associated TCR beta chains than in equally common others. Generally TCR sequences proved uncommon, though certain public TCRs appeared in numerous donors. Some V segments (TRBV6-2 and TRBV6-3 among them) were excluded as indistinguishable. CMV serostatus was the only recorded immune exposure for donors.

A remark on this clone: What it recognizes is unknown.

PCR primers comprised 60 Vbeta and 13 Jbeta primers. Generated by immunoSEQ multiplex PCR, the TCRdb table keeps only in-frame clones and is missing some. Seen in this sample are around 50,000 clones; the ten most common clones hold approximately 2.1%. This TCR derives from a middle-aged woman in good health and CMV-seronegative. Sequencing input: PBMCs. V gene TRBV9 combines with J gene TRBJ2-1, with D possibly being TRBD1 (5 bases). The CDR3 reads CASSVATRQPGRNEQFF. CDR3 bases: TGTGCCAGCAGCGTAGCTACCCGACAGCCAGGGCGGAATGAGCAGTTCTTC.